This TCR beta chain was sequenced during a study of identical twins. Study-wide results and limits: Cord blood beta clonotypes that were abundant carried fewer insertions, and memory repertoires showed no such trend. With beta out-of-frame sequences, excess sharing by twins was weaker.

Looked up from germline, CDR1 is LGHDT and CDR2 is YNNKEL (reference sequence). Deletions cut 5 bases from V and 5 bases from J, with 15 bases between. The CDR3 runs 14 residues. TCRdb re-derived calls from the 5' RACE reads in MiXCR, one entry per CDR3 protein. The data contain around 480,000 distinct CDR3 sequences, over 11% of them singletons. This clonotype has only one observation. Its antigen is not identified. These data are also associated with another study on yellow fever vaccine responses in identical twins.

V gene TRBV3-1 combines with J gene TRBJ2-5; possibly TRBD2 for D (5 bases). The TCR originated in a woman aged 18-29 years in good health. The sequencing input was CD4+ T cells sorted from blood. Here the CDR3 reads CASSLRKGGETQYF. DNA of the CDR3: TGTGCCAGCAGCTTGCGGAAGGGCGGGGAGACCCAGTACTTC.